This T cell receptor (beta chain) stems from a study of siplizumab effects on memory and regulatory T cells. Overall study findings and caveats: Siplizumab brought about a significant reduction in alloreactive sequences traceable to unstimulated CD4+ memory cells. Naive T cells looked more diverse than memory cells and looked like major alloresponse contributors. Treg origin accounted for an average of 68.8% of mappable alloreactive CD4+ clones with siplizumab and roughly 25% in controls. The suppressive capacity of proliferating Tregs from siplizumab cultures remained unconfirmed.

Sequencing was performed with immunoSEQ multiplex PCR; in TCRdb, only in-frame clones are kept and a portion is missing. The profile shows 100,000 or so clones, about 90% of them singletons. As for this clone: Its antigen remains unidentified.

This TCR came from a human donor in good health. Material: Tregs sorted from blood.

The CDR3 region is CASSYSQTYEQYF. The CDR3 DNA sequence: TGTGCCAGCAGTTACTCGCAAACCTACGAGCAGTACTTC. V gene TRBV6-5 combines with J gene TRBJ2-7; D is unclear. Germline V CDR1 and CDR2: MNHEY, SVGAGI. The CDR3 extends over 13 amino acids. Trimming took off 0 bases at V and 2 bases at J, with 5 bases between the two ends.